Listed below are T cell receptor beta chains from one sample, sequenced in a study of vaccination and CD4 T cells after COVID-19. What these receptors recognize is not known. MiXCR was run by TCRdb on the PCR reads, yielding one entry per CDR3 protein. Of some 6,900 distinct CDR3 sequences in the sample, about 17% were seen once. Sequencing was done on a sample of CD4+ T cells from blood, cultured in vitro. Receptors were obtained from a human donor who had recovered from COVID-19. Both conserved end residues are part of each CDR3. The order of the fields is D gene, clone size, J gene, V gene, CDR3 protein, CDR3 DNA. D genes are given only for firm matches. Clone size appears in some rows only: once, few, many, or a class for an expanded clone.

>-|-|TRBJ2-7|TRBV7-2
CASKRLLSGEQYF
TGTGCCAGCAAACGACTGCTCTCAGGTGAGCAGTACTTC
>-|few|TRBJ1-1|TRBV19
CASSPRGAMNTEAFF
TGTGCCAGTAGCCCTAGGGGGGCTATGAACACTGAAGCTTTCTTT
>-|few|TRBJ2-2|TRBV11-2
CASSFGSFYTGELFF
TGTGCCAGCAGCTTTGGGAGTTTTTACACCGGGGAGCTGTTTTTT
>TRBD1|-|TRBJ2-2|TRBV5-1
CASRNGQGAGELFF
TGCGCCAGCAGAAATGGACAGGGGGCCGGGGAGCTGTTTTTT
>-|few|TRBJ1-2|TRBV7-9
CASSLNPGGGYTF
TGTGCCAGCAGCTTAAACCCGGGAGGTGGCTACACCTTC
>-|-|TRBJ1-5|TRBV20-1
CSATGTPLSYNQPQHF
TGCAGTGCTACCGGGACCCCACTATCCTACAATCAGCCCCAGCATTTT
>-|few|TRBJ1-4|TRBV20-1
CSANVVGEKLFF
TGCAGTGCTAATGTTGTGGGCGAAAAACTGTTTTTT
>-|few|TRBJ1-1|TRBV27
CASSLEGNTEAFF
TGTGCCAGCAGTTTAGAGGGGAACACTGAAGCTTTCTTT
>TRBD2|few|TRBJ2-1|TRBV11-2
CASSSYLAGAYNEQFF
TGTGCCAGCAGCTCCTACCTAGCGGGGGCCTACAATGAGCAGTTCTTC
>TRBD1|-|TRBJ1-1|TRBV5-6
CASSSRTRGRVTEAFF
TGTGCCAGCAGTTCCCGGACGAGGGGGCGCGTGACTGAAGCTTTCTTT
>-|-|TRBJ1-2|TRBV29-1
CSVDGVEGYTF
TGCAGCGTTGACGGAGTAGAGGGCTACACCTTC
>TRBD2|-|TRBJ2-1|TRBV18
CASSLLAGGMDEQFF
TGTGCCAGCTCCCTGCTAGCGGGAGGGATGGATGAGCAGTTCTTC
>TRBD2|-|TRBJ2-1|TRBV7-2
CASSLKRGGAHEQFF
TGTGCCAGCAGCCTGAAGCGGGGGGGCGCCCATGAGCAGTTCTTC
>-|-|TRBJ1-6|TRBV28
CAVARRVFDSPLHF
TGTGCCGTCGCTAGACGGGTGTTTGATTCACCCCTCCACTTT
>TRBD1|medium-sized|TRBJ1-2|TRBV20-1
CSAETGQGDYGYTF
TGCAGTGCAGAAACCGGACAGGGAGATTACGGCTACACCTTC
>TRBD2|-|TRBJ2-7|TRBV5-1
CASSLGGLALYEQYF
TGCGCCAGCAGCTTGGGGGGACTAGCGCTGTACGAGCAGTACTTC
>TRBD2|-|TRBJ2-1|TRBV25-1
CASQLAGGNNEQFF
TGTGCCAGCCAACTAGCGGGGGGCAACAATGAGCAGTTCTTC
>-|-|TRBJ2-7|TRBV6-5
CASSYAGVGSSYEQYF
TGTGCCAGCAGTTACGCAGGGGTGGGATCGTCCTACGAGCAGTACTTC
>TRBD1|-|TRBJ1-2|TRBV18
CASSPGQGISYGYTF
TGTGCCAGCTCACCAGGACAGGGGATTAGCTATGGCTACACCTTC
>TRBD2|-|TRBJ2-3|TRBV27
CASSLSSGARGNTQYF
TGTGCCAGCAGTTTATCAAGCGGGGCCCGAGGGAATACGCAGTATTTT
>-|medium-sized|TRBJ1-1|TRBV19
CASHTFLNTEAFF
TGTGCCAGCCATACCTTTTTGAACACTGAAGCTTTCTTT
>TRBD1|-|TRBJ2-7|TRBV6-5
CASSYAGTGPLEQYF
TGTGCCAGCAGTTATGCCGGGACAGGCCCTCTCGAGCAGTACTTC
>-|-|TRBJ2-7|TRBV11-2
CASSLDALGLYEQYF
TGTGCCAGCAGCTTAGATGCGCTAGGATTATACGAGCAGTACTTC
>-|-|TRBJ1-4|TRBV6-1
CASRSWGQTNEKLFF
TGTGCCAGCAGATCCTGGGGGCAGACTAATGAAAAACTGTTTTTT
>TRBD2|-|TRBJ2-1|TRBV7-3
CASSYLSGSSYNEQFF
TGTGCCAGCAGCTACCTTAGCGGGAGCTCCTACAATGAGCAGTTCTTC
>-|-|TRBJ1-6|TRBV28
CASSLEGITLGGPLHF
TGTGCCAGCAGTTTGGAAGGGATTACTCTCGGAGGACCCCTCCACTTT
>-|few|TRBJ2-3|TRBV20-1
CSARDLASRGRTQYF
TGCAGTGCTAGAGATTTGGCTAGCCGGGGGAGAACGCAGTATTTT
>-|few|TRBJ2-5|TRBV20-1
CSAQMDIQETQYF
TGCAGTGCTCAGATGGACATCCAAGAGACCCAGTACTTC
>-|once|TRBJ2-2|TRBV5-1
CASTQGPDTGELFF
TGCGCCAGCACACAAGGGCCGGACACCGGGGAGCTGTTTTTT
>-|few|TRBJ2-2|TRBV30
CAWSNGLNTGELFF
TGTGCCTGGAGTAACGGACTGAACACCGGGGAGCTGTTTTTT
>-|-|TRBJ1-4|TRBV7-9
CASRASGNEKLFF
TGTGCCAGCAGAGCATCGGGTAATGAAAAACTGTTTTTT
>TRBD2|-|TRBJ2-3|TRBV11-3
CASSLDRGLAGTDTQYF
TGTGCCAGCAGCTTAGATAGGGGACTAGCGGGTACAGATACGCAGTATTTT
>-|-|TRBJ2-7|TRBV28
CASIRRGGTYEQYF
TGTGCCAGCATCCGGAGGGGGGGCACCTACGAGCAGTACTTC
>-|-|TRBJ2-3|TRBV9
CASSVGQRQDTQYF
TGTGCCAGCAGCGTGGGGCAGCGGCAAGATACGCAGTATTTT
>-|few|TRBJ1-4|TRBV27
CASSLKGSGELFF
TGTGCCAGCAGTTTAAAGGGGTCCGGGGAACTGTTTTTT
>-|medium-sized|TRBJ1-1|TRBV2
CASSPRTRGDTEAFF
TGTGCCAGCAGTCCCAGGACACGAGGGGACACTGAAGCTTTCTTT
>-|few|TRBJ2-7|TRBV27
CASSLNSGTPYEQYF
TGTGCCAGCAGTTTAAATTCCGGCACCCCCTACGAGCAGTACTTC
>TRBD1|-|TRBJ1-4|TRBV15
CATSAGRQGREKLFF
TGTGCCACCAGCGCTGGGAGACAGGGGAGGGAAAAACTGTTTTTT
>-|few|TRBJ1-2|TRBV11-2
CASSLAGQLYGYTF
TGTGCCAGCAGCTTAGCCGGACAGCTCTATGGCTACACCTTC
>TRBD1|-|TRBJ2-7|TRBV5-6
CASSAVTRGLSYEQYF
TGTGCCAGCAGCGCGGTCACCAGGGGGCTTAGCTACGAGCAGTACTTC
>TRBD1|-|TRBJ1-1|TRBV12-3/TRBV12-4
CASRPRVIVGQKEAFF
TGTGCCAGCAGACCCCGTGTTATAGTGGGACAGAAGGAAGCTTTCTTT